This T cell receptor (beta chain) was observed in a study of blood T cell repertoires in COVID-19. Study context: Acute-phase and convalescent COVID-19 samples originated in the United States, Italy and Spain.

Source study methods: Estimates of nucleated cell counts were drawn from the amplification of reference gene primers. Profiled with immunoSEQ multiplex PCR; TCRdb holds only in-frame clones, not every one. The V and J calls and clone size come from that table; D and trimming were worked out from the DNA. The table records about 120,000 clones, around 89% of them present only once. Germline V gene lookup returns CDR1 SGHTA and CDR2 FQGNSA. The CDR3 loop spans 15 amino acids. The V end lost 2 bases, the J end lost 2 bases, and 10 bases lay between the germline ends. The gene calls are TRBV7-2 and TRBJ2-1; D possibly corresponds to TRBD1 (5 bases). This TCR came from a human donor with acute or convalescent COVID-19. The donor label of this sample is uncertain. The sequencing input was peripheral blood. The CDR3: CASSLRQLTYNEQFF. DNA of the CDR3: TGTGCCAGCAGCTTAAGACAGCTTACCTACAATGAGCAGTTCTTC.